Sequencing of this T cell receptor beta chain was carried out in a study of T cell responses to AZD1222 COVID-19 vaccine. Study findings and constraints: It was only after the peak T cell response that any repertoires were sampled.

A word on this clone: Its antigen remains unknown.

Sequenced by immunoSEQ multiplex PCR; TCRdb stores in-frame clones only, minus some. The repertoire holds about 150,000 clones, with 92% as singletons. The source material was peripheral blood, sampled on day 0 of AZD1222 vaccination. The TCR sequence derives from an adult in good health.

The CDR3 here is CASRLGGDSNQPQHF. DNA of the CDR3: TGTGCCAGCAGACTGGGGGGGGATAGCAATCAGCCCCAGCATTTT. This chain links TRBV28 with TRBJ1-5, with D tentatively TRBD1 (5 bases). V was shortened by 6 bases and J by 0 bases, with 12 bases between the two germline ends. Per the germline V gene, CDR1 is MDHEN and CDR2 is SYDVKM. The CDR3 runs to 15 residues.